This record concerns one T cell receptor (beta chain) sequence. Its antigen specificity is not known. Qualities for individual bases were not recorded, and no much larger clone is one base off. The data stem from a study of blood T cell repertoires in COVID-19 (dated by TCRdb to the early 2020s). In the study overall: Samples from collaborators originated in the United States, Italy and Spain and spanned both the acute and convalescent phases of COVID-19. The material from the prospective study consisted of cDNA or gDNA derived from T cells, B-cell-depleted T cells, or PBMCs. Subjects who had been exposed to COVID-19, were actively infected with it, or had recovered from it provided the deeply sampled blood TCRbeta repertoires that made up the dataset. The repertoires were made available in a free public database intended to serve as a resource for research on the immune response to SARS-CoV-2. Samples were obtained from the ongoing ImmuneRACE study (first 160 participants) and from 1,254 subjects provided by 6 global collaborators. The sample metadata nearly always contained a de-identified subject ID, COVID-19 status, age in years and sex. Where HLA class I and class II types were available, the types were taken from metadata supplied by the sample provider, not from assay-based typing.

In the prospective study, participants were roughly 18 to 95 years old, resided in 25 or so geographic areas of the United States, and were enrolled through a virtual design. In the prospective study, cohorts were assigned on the basis of participant-reported clinical history obtained from a screening survey and a study questionnaire. Each participant in the prospective study had whole blood, serum and a nasopharyngeal or oropharyngeal swab collected by mobile phlebotomists. Additional blood draws and questionnaires over an approximately two-month period could optionally be provided by prospective study participants. Before DNA extraction, prospective study blood samples were shipped either frozen or at room temperature. TCRbeta CDR3 regions were amplified from genomic DNA by means of the immunoSEQ Assay, a bias-controlled multiplex PCR. The study's own analysis went as follows. The number of nucleated cells in each sample was estimated from the amplification of reference gene primers within the assay. To quantify the absolute abundance of each unique TCRbeta CDR3 rearrangement, sequence reads were collapsed and filtered. For each sample, productive Simpson clonality was calculated as the square root of Simpson's diversity index over productive rearrangements. TCRdb holds this immuneACCESS table with in-frame rearrangements only. Some clones are missing; in checked studies, unresolved V genes explain under half, and the rest has no known cause. V and J calls and clone size are those listed in that table; D and trimming were worked out from the DNA. The sample profile shows approximately 150,000 clones; roughly 80% of them were found once. The ten top clones hold around 6% of the sample.

What the work shows at the level of the full study, not this receptor alone: The amount of clinical and demographic metadata varied by source and participant and was provided uncurated.

Sequences were obtained from PBMCs or T cells enriched from blood (not recorded which). This clonotype was obtained from a woman aged 40 to 55 with acute COVID-19.

The DNA is TGTGCCAGTAGTGTCCAGGGTGGAGAAAAACTGTTTTTT. Its product reads: CASSVQGGEKLFF. The chain uses TRBV19 and TRBJ1-4; a weak D assignment points to TRBD1 (5 bases agree). Trimming takes 5 bases from V and 8 bases from J, and the germline ends sit 12 bases apart. The CDR3 measures 13 amino acids from cysteine to phenylalanine. The kept DNA is CDR3 alone, 39 bases in frame from the first base. CDR1 LNHDA and CDR2 SQIVND are derived from the germline V gene (reference sequence).